One and the same sample provided the 15 T cell receptor beta chains below, sequenced in a study of cytotoxic CD8 clonotypes in ibrutinib-treated CLL. Profiling relied on immunoSEQ multiplex PCR, and the TCRdb table lists in-frame clones only, not all of them. The sample lists around 200,000 clones; 60% to 80% were seen once. The input for sequencing was PBMCs, taken after 12 months of ibrutinib treatment. These receptor sequences come from a human donor with chronic lymphocytic leukemia.

The chain combines TRBV4-2 with TRBJ1-3, with D unresolved. This CDR3 comprises 15 residues. Per the germline V gene, CDR1 is LGHNA and CDR2 is YNFKEQ. V dropped 2 bases and J dropped 4 bases, with 12 bases sitting between them. CDR3 in amino acids: CASSQIGRTGNTIYF. The CDR3 bases are TGTGCCAGCAGCCAAATAGGGAGAACAGGAAACACCATATATTTT.

The chain employs TRBV18 and TRBJ2-5; D gene uncertain. The CDR3 spans 13 residues. Germline CDR1 KGHSH, CDR2 LQKENI. V dropped 1 base and J dropped 3 bases, with 6 bases sitting between them. The CDR3 loop is CASSPRNEETQYF. The CDR3 DNA sequence: TGTGCCAGCTCACCACGGAATGAAGAGACCCAGTACTTC.

V usage is TRBV4-2 and J usage is TRBJ2-1, with 8 bases aligning to TRBD2. With 0 bases clipped from V and 3 bases from J, the junction kept 4 bases outside the gene matches. The CDR3 loop spans 16 amino acids. CDR1 and CDR2 from the germline V gene are LGHNA and YNFKEQ. The CDR3 region is CASSQESGGYYNEQFF. The CDR3 region has the DNA TGTGCCAGCAGCCAAGAGAGCGGGGGATACTACAATGAGCAGTTCTTC.

This clone appeared a few times. This CDR3 is also generated by other DNA sequences in the sample. The J gene is TRBJ2-5, the V gene TRBV5-1; 8 positions agree with TRBD1. Germline-derived CDR1 and CDR2 are SGHRS and YFSETQ. CDR3 length: 14 amino acids. J lost 4 bases, V lost 4 bases, and 6 bases had no gene match. As DNA, the CDR3 is TGCGCCAGCAGCCTCGGACAGGGACCAGAGACCCAGTACTTC. Its protein product is CASSLGQGPETQYF.

This clone showed up many times. The chain uses TRBV20-1 and TRBJ2-2; D gene uncertain. V was clipped by 6 bases and J by 2 bases, with 4 bases between them. The germline V gene encodes CDR1 DFQATT and CDR2 SNEGSKA (reference sequence). The CDR3 totals 11 residues. DNA of the CDR3: TGCAGTGCCATAAACACCGGGGAGCTGTTTTTT. Amino acid sequence: CSAINTGELFF.

The chain links TRBV30 to TRBJ2-7; D is unresolved. The V end was cut by 2 bases, the J end by 2 bases, with 7 bases between. CDR1 and CDR2 from the germline V gene are GTSNPN and SVGIG (reference sequence). This CDR3 contains 12 residues. The CDR3, as DNA: TGTGCCTGGAGTTCTGGCCCCTACGAGCAGTACTTC. It is translated as CAWSSGPYEQYF.

The J gene is TRBJ2-7, the V gene TRBV28, with D possibly matching TRBD2 (6 bases). Germline V gene lookup returns CDR1 MDHEN and CDR2 SYDVKM. The ends were cut back, 3 bases at V and 2 bases at J, with 17 bases in the middle. CDR3 length: 16 amino acids. This chain's CDR3 is CASSFWDFTTPYEQYF. The CDR3 nucleotides are TGTGCCAGCAGTTTCTGGGACTTCACTACCCCCTACGAGCAGTACTTC.

This clone was counted a few times. The chain has TRBV5-4 and TRBJ2-5; D possibly matches TRBD1 or TRBD2 (5 bases each). The length of the CDR3 is 11 residues. V was cut by 10 bases and J by 6 bases, with 13 bases left in between. Germline values: CDR1 SGHNT, CDR2 YYREEE (reference sequence). The CDR3 DNA reads TGTGCCGGATTGAGGGGACAGACCCAGTACTTC. Its protein product is CAGLRGQTQYF.

This clone was seen once. The gene calls are TRBV19 and TRBJ2-1, with 11 bases fitting TRBD1. From germline, CDR1 is LNHDA and CDR2 SQIVND (reference sequence). J was trimmed by 5 bases and V by 11 bases; bases with no gene match: 5. The CDR3 is made up of 13 amino acids. CDR3 DNA sequence: TGTGCCGGACAGGGGGCCCGGGACAATGAGCAGTTCTTC. Its translation is CAGQGARDNEQFF.

The chain joins TRBV7-9 to TRBJ2-1; the match to TRBD2 covers 9 bases. CDR1 SEHNR and CDR2 FQNEAQ come from the germline V gene (reference sequence). The V gene end was trimmed by 3 bases and the J gene end by 7 bases; junction bases not matched to a gene: 13. The CDR3 is 17 residues long. In DNA form, the CDR3 reads TGTGCCAGCAGCTTCGCGGGAGGGCCCCCCGGAGGGAATGAGCAGTTCTTC. Translated, it gives CASSFAGGPPGGNEQFF. The full variable domain, completed using reference TRBV7-9 and TRBJ2-1, is DTGVSQNPRHKITKRGQNVTFRCDPISEHNRLYWYRQTLGQGPEFLTYFQNEAQLEKSRLLSDRFSAERPKGSFSTLEIQRTEQGDSAMYLCASSFAGGPPGGNEQFFGPGTRLTVL.

In this sample, this clone turned up a few times. V and J are TRBV27 and TRBJ1-1; D ambiguous. Germline V gives CDR1 MNHEY, CDR2 SMNVEV (reference sequence). This CDR3 comprises 12 residues. Trimming left V 4 bases short and J 10 bases short, with 13 bases between. CDR3 sequence: CASSSARTRAFF. CDR3 sequence (DNA): TGTGCCAGCAGTTCAGCTAGGACGAGAGCTTTCTTT.

This chain links TRBV9 with TRBJ2-1; TRBD2 matches at 8 bases. This CDR3 region has 14 residues. Per germline, CDR1 SGDLS and CDR2 YYNGEE. The junction had 3 bases not matched to a gene; V was cut back by 2 bases and J by 5 bases. The CDR3 sequence is CASSVTGGNNEQFF. The CDR3 bases are TGTGCCAGCAGCGTTACGGGGGGGAACAATGAGCAGTTCTTC.

The J gene is TRBJ1-5, the V gene TRBV7-9, with TRBD1 matching 9 bases. CDR1 is SEHNR and CDR2 is FQNEAQ in the germline V gene (reference sequence). The CDR3 is 14 residues long. V was clipped by 7 bases and J by 8 bases; unmatched bases: 9. For the CDR3, the DNA is TGTGCCAGCAAACGAACAGGGGGCGCTGAGCCCCAGCATTTT. It yields the protein CASKRTGGAEPQHF. The variable domain in full, completed from reference TRBV7-9 and TRBJ1-5, reads DTGVSQNPRHKITKRGQNVTFRCDPISEHNRLYWYRQTLGQGPEFLTYFQNEAQLEKSRLLSDRFSAERPKGSFSTLEIQRTEQGDSAMYLCASKRTGGAEPQHFGDGTRLSIL.

The genes are TRBV9 and TRBJ2-5; D not certain. The V and J ends lost 3 bases and 5 bases respectively, with 17 bases between them. This CDR3 has 15 amino acids. In germline, CDR1 is SGDLS, CDR2 YYNGEE. CDR3 DNA sequence: TGTGCCAGCAGCGATCCACGAGCAGGAACGGAGACCCAGTACTTC. Its translation is CASSDPRAGTETQYF.

In its sample, this clone was seen once. The V and J genes are TRBV2 and TRBJ2-7, with D perhaps matching TRBD2 (6 bases). Trimming took off 4 bases at V and 12 bases at J, with 16 bases between the two ends. Looked up from germline, CDR1 is SNHLY and CDR2 is FYNNEI. The CDR3 runs to 12 residues. CDR3 in amino acids: CASSVGGVEGYF. DNA for the CDR3: TGTGCCAGCAGTGTAGGCGGGGTTGAGGGGTACTTC.